The 17 T cell receptor beta chains below were found in one sample sequenced in a study of shared clonotypes between healthy human individuals (dated by TCRdb to the early 2020s). Libraries came from the immunoSEQ multiplex PCR assay. Here the immuneACCESS table is served through TCRdb, limited to in-frame sequences with V and J called. Missing clones are a known gap in these copies; in checked studies unresolved V genes cover under half, and the rest lacks a known reason. This sample comprises some 2,500,000 clones, approximately 94% of them detected only once. Of the sample, 0.36% is held by the ten largest clones. Sample: naive CD4+ T cells from PBMCs. The cell subset or site label, read with the paper, signifies: CD45RA+ positively selected. Source of these receptors: a man between 18 and 35 years old in good health. Some clones in this sample may be carry-over from other donors' samples.

The chain is built from TRBV7-2 and TRBJ2-5; the D gene is possibly TRBD2 (5 bases). This CDR3 has 11 residues. Trimming took off 5 bases at V and 5 bases at J, with 6 bases between the two ends. The germline gives CDR1 SGHTA, CDR2 FQGNSA. This CDR3 reads CASSQRETQYF. The CDR3 region has the DNA TGTGCCAGCAGCCAGCGGGAGACCCAGTACTTC.

The CDR3 loop reads CASGLGSGGIETQYF. CDR3 nucleotides: TGTGCTAGTGGTTTGGGGTCGGGGGGCATTGAGACCCAGTACTTC. V and J are TRBV12-5 and TRBJ2-5, with D possibly matching TRBD2 (7 bases). This CDR3 contains 15 residues. CDR1 and CDR2 (germline): LGHNT, FRNRAP. The V end was cut by 1 base, the J end by 5 bases, with 14 bases between.

The V gene is TRBV9, the J gene TRBJ1-5; possibly TRBD1 for D (5 bases). V lost 4 bases to trimming and J lost 4 bases, with 15 bases between them. The CDR3 spans 15 residues. In germline, CDR1 is SGDLS, CDR2 YYNGEE. The CDR3 DNA follows: TGTGCCAGCAGCCCGCTAGCGGGACTTAATCAGCCCCAGCATTTT. It specifies CASSPLAGLNQPQHF.

The rearrangement joins TRBV6-4 to TRBJ2-7; D is perhaps TRBD1 or TRBD2 (6 bases each). V was clipped by 2 bases and J by 8 bases, with 13 bases between them. CDR1 is MRHNA, CDR2 SNTAGT, per germline. The CDR3 totals 13 residues. The CDR3 loop is CASSDQGGFKQYF. In nucleotides, the CDR3 is TGTGCCAGCAGTGACCAAGGGGGGTTCAAGCAGTACTTC.

Worth noting for this clone: This sample also contains other DNA sequences that code for the same CDR3. The rearrangement links TRBV9 to TRBJ1-2; D gene ambiguous. This CDR3 has 11 amino acids. Per the germline V gene, CDR1 is SGDLS and CDR2 is YYNGEE. Trimming took 0 bases from V and 7 from J, leaving 4 bases between them. In nucleotides, the CDR3 is TGTGCCAGCAGCGTAGGGTCTGGCTACACCTTC. Translating gives CASSVGSGYTF.

V and J are TRBV6-5 and TRBJ2-1; tentatively, D is TRBD2 (7 bases). The CDR3 spans 15 residues. CDR1 and CDR2 from the germline V gene are MNHEY and SVGAGI. V lost 5 bases, J lost 6 bases, and 17 bases lay in between. The CDR3, as DNA: TGTGCCAGCAGTGCGTCGGGGGGCGTTGGCAATGAGCAGTTCTTC. This encodes CASSASGGVGNEQFF.

Points on this clone: This same CDR3 is encoded by further DNA sequences in the sample. This sequence joins TRBV5-1 and TRBJ2-1, with a tentative D call TRBD2 (5 bases). The length of the CDR3 is 15 residues. Trimming removed 2 bases from V and 0 bases from J, with 9 bases in between. Germline assignment: CDR1 SGHRS and CDR2 YFSETQ. The DNA for the CDR3 is TGCGCCAGCAGCTTCAGCGGAAGCTCCTACAATGAGCAGTTCTTC. Residues: CASSFSGSSYNEQFF.

The rearrangement joins TRBV7-2 to TRBJ2-5; D is possibly TRBD2 (5 bases). V was pared by 0 bases and J by 2 bases, with 13 bases between. The CDR3 runs 16 residues. Germline CDR1 and CDR2: SGHTA and FQGNSA. DNA of the CDR3: TGTGCCAGCAGCTTAGCTCGGGGTTTCGGGCAAGAGACCCAGTACTTC. It yields the protein CASSLARGFGQETQYF.

The chain couples TRBV29-1 to TRBJ2-5, with D possibly being TRBD2 (6 bases). CDR1 SQVTM and CDR2 ANQGSEA come from the germline V gene. The CDR3 runs 13 residues. V dropped 7 bases and J dropped 4 bases, with 16 bases sitting between them. The CDR3 loop reads CSAGAGTRETQYF. The CDR3 DNA is TGCAGCGCCGGGGCGGGGACGAGAGAGACCCAGTACTTC.

This chain uses TRBV6-1 with TRBJ1-2; 9 bases line up with TRBD1. The CDR3 covers 15 residues. In germline, CDR1 is MNHNS, CDR2 SASEGT. Germline trimming cut 5 bases from V and 8 bases from J; bases unmatched to any gene: 12. The CDR3 spells CASSRMAQGARGYTF. CDR3 bases: TGTGCCAGCAGTAGGATGGCACAGGGGGCGCGCGGCTACACCTTC.

The chain combines TRBV27 with TRBJ2-1; the D gene is possibly TRBD2 (6 bases). CDR1 and CDR2 from the germline V gene are MNHEY and SMNVEV (reference sequence). This CDR3 region has 14 residues. Trimming removed 6 bases from V and 9 bases from J, with 18 bases in between. Written as DNA, the CDR3 is TGTGCCAGCAGGAGCGGGCCCCTAGCTGGTGAGCAGTTCTTC. Translation gives CASRSGPLAGEQFF.

The genes are TRBV18 and TRBJ1-1, with 7 nucleotides matching TRBD1. Looked up from germline, CDR1 is KGHSH and CDR2 is LQKENI. This CDR3 comprises 16 residues. V dropped 1 base and J dropped 1; count of bases not matched to a gene: 6. The CDR3 sequence: CASSPRTGDSNTEAFF. CDR3 coding DNA: TGTGCCAGCTCACCACGAACAGGGGACTCGAACACTGAAGCTTTCTTT.

CDR3 in DNA: TGTGCCAGCTCACGAGGACAAGTAGTCGAAAAACTGTTTTTT. Translation gives CASSRGQVVEKLFF. This chain links TRBV18 with TRBJ1-4; TRBD1 is a possible D gene (5 bases). Germline CDR1 is KGHSH and CDR2 is LQKENI. The CDR3 has 14 residues. V was clipped by 4 bases and J by 8 bases, with 14 bases between them.

This chain uses TRBV7-9 with TRBJ2-2; 11 bases fit TRBD2. The ends lost 4 bases at V and 6 bases at J; junction bases unmatched: 7. Germline V gene sequence: CDR1 SEHNR, CDR2 FQNEAQ (reference sequence). The CDR3 sequence is 16 residues long. CDR3 protein: CASSYPTSGTAGELFF. The DNA for the CDR3 is TGTGCCAGCAGCTACCCGACTAGCGGGACCGCCGGGGAGCTGTTTTTT.

The CDR3 region has the DNA TGTGCCACCAGCAGCCAAACACCTGTAGCGGGAGGGAGGGGGGAGCTGTTTTTT. It specifies CATSSQTPVAGGRGELFF. The rearrangement joins TRBV15 to TRBJ2-2; the match to TRBD2 covers 11 bases. This CDR3 has 18 amino acids. Germline CDR1 is LNHNV and CDR2 is YYDKDF (reference sequence). With V trimmed by 3 bases and J by 8 bases, 14 bases remained unmatched.

Comment on this clone: Other DNA sequences in the sample encode the same CDR3. This rearrangement joins TRBV7-9 to TRBJ1-3, with D perhaps TRBD1 (5 bases). Germline V CDR1 and CDR2: SEHNR, FQNEAQ (reference sequence). The CDR3 is made up of 15 amino acids. The V and J ends lost 6 bases and 4 bases respectively, with 16 bases between them. As DNA, the CDR3 is TGTGCCAGCAGACCCGGGCAGGGTCCGGGAAACACCATATATTTT. Translation gives CASRPGQGPGNTIYF.

V gene TRBV18 combines with J gene TRBJ2-1; D uncertain. This CDR3 is 12 amino acids long. The germline V and J ends were trimmed by 4 bases and 5 bases, with 6 bases remaining between them. CDR1 KGHSH and CDR2 LQKENI come from the germline V gene. The CDR3 sequence is CASSLMDNEQFF. In DNA form, the CDR3 reads TGTGCCAGCTCACTGATGGACAATGAGCAGTTCTTC.